The 3 T cell receptor beta chains in this list originate from one sample, sequenced in a study of blood T cell repertoires in COVID-19. Clones were read by immunoSEQ multiplex PCR, and TCRdb kept only the in-frame ones, dropping some. The table lists some 140,000 clones, 91% of them singletons, with 0.55% in the top ten. The sequenced material came from peripheral blood. The receptors originated from a man aged 45-65 years with acute or convalescent COVID-19.

The rearrangement uses TRBV12-5 and TRBJ2-2; 7 nucleotides line up with TRBD1. With 4 bases clipped from V and 4 bases from J, the junction kept 3 bases outside the gene matches. CDR3 length: 14 residues. Germline V gene data show CDR1 as LGHNT and CDR2 as FRNRAP. CDR3 nucleotides: TGTGCTAGTGGTTCCGGGACAGCCACCGGGGAGCTGTTTTTT. Its translation: CASGSGTATGELFF.

This sequence joins TRBV15 and TRBJ1-3; a weak D match, TRBD1 (6 bases). Trimming removed 0 bases at V and 0 bases at J, with 9 bases between. The CDR3 has 16 residues. Germline V CDR1 and CDR2: LNHNV, YYDKDF (reference sequence). CDR3 nucleotide sequence: TGTGCCACCAGCAGAGATCGGACAGCCTCTGGAAACACCATATATTTT. It codes for CATSRDRTASGNTIYF.

The chain joins TRBV7-2 to TRBJ1-5, with 11 bases fitting TRBD1. Losses at the gene ends were 5 bases for V and 6 bases for J; bases not matched to a gene: 15. CDR3 size: 18 residues. Looked up from germline, CDR1 is SGHTA and CDR2 is FQGNSA. This chain's CDR3 is CASSPGLDTGTGGQPQHF. The CDR3 DNA is TGTGCCAGCAGCCCCGGTTTAGACACCGGGACAGGGGGTCAGCCCCAGCATTTT.